This T cell receptor beta chain stems from a study of T cells in Graves' hyperthyroidism and ophthalmopathy. Lactation, pregnancy, other autoimmune disease or uncontrolled infection excluded patients. CDR3 length equals 15 residues. J was trimmed by 3 bases and V by 0 bases; bases with no gene match: 2. Germline CDR1 GTSNPN, CDR2 SVGIG (reference sequence). The investigators amplified TCR beta CDR3 regions from RNA transcripts. Researchers ran a first-round RT-PCR on the TCR CDR3 using the HTBI primer set. TCRdb analysed the multiplex PCR reads with MiXCR anew, one entry per CDR3 protein. The repertoire holds roughly 500,000 distinct CDR3 sequences, with about 14% as singletons.

Sequenced input: blood. The chain joins TRBV30 to TRBJ2-1; TRBD2 matches 10 bases. The clonotype was recovered from a woman aged 25 to 39 with Graves' hyperthyroidism that later progressed to Graves' ophthalmopathy. As DNA, the CDR3 is TGTGCCTGGAGTGTGGCTAGCGGGAGCTACAATGAGCAGTTCTTC. This encodes CAWSVASGSYNEQFF.